The 13 T cell receptor beta chains below all came from one sample that was sequenced in a study of T-cell memory formation after mild COVID-19. In TCRdb, the 5' RACE reads were re-called with MiXCR into one record per CDR3 protein. Of fewer than 150,000 distinct CDR3 sequences listed, about 15% are singletons. The sample was PBMCs or a T cell subset sorted from them (not recorded which). These receptors were collected from a man between 18 and 29 years old who had mild COVID-19 (a few samples of this study predate the infection). Cell type and time point are not known.

The chain is built from TRBV6-2 or TRBV6-3 and TRBJ2-4; no clear D. The CDR3 is made up of 12 amino acids. The germline V gene encodes CDR1 MNHEY and CDR2 SVGEGT. V was pared by 7 bases and J by 6 bases, with 10 bases between. CDR3 nucleotides: TGTGCCAGCACCAAACTGGGAAACATTCAGTACTTC. Its protein product is CASTKLGNIQYF.

This clonotype appeared a few times. The J gene is TRBJ2-3, the V gene TRBV11-2; the match to TRBD1 covers 8 bases. CDR1 and CDR2 from the germline V gene are SGHAT and FQNNGV. V shed 1 base and J 3 bases; nucleotides not matched to a gene: 6. The CDR3 runs 16 residues. This CDR3 reads CASSLAPGGTTDTQYF. The CDR3, as DNA: TGTGCCAGCAGCTTAGCGCCAGGGGGCACGACAGATACGCAGTATTTT.

This clonotype occurred many times. The rearrangement joins TRBV5-1 to TRBJ2-3; D remains ambiguous. Germline-derived CDR1 and CDR2 are SGHRS and YFSETQ. Between the trimmed V and J ends, which lost 2 bases and 0 bases, there was a span of 7 bases. This CDR3 region has 14 residues. Here the CDR3 reads CASSFKVSTDTQYF. The CDR3 region has the DNA TGCGCCAGCAGCTTCAAGGTCAGCACAGATACGCAGTATTTT.

This clonotype was found many times. This chain uses TRBV4-3 with TRBJ2-3, with TRBD2 as a possible D gene (5 bases). The ends were cut back, 2 bases at V and 6 bases at J, with 12 bases in the middle. Per germline, CDR1 LGHNA and CDR2 YSLEER. The CDR3 is made up of 14 amino acids. The CDR3 nucleotides read TGCGCCAGCAGCCAATCTTATAGCGCGGATACGCAGTATTTT. This translates into CASSQSYSADTQYF.

J is TRBJ2-1 and V is TRBV27; D is perhaps TRBD2 (6 bases). Germline-derived CDR1 and CDR2 are MNHEY and SMNVEV (reference sequence). CDR3 length: 12 residues. The ends were cut back, 8 bases at V and 5 bases at J, with 10 bases in the middle. CDR3 in DNA: TGTGCCAGCGCCGGGGGTAACAATGAGCAGTTCTTC. This sequence encodes CASAGGNNEQFF.

The rearrangement uses TRBV20-1 and TRBJ2-6, with 8 positions matching TRBD1. Germline trimming cut 7 bases from V and 0 bases from J; bases unmatched to any gene: 5. This CDR3 region has 15 residues. Germline-derived CDR1 and CDR2 are DFQATT and SNEGSKA (reference sequence). This chain's CDR3 is CSVPGQASGANVLTF. CDR3 coding DNA: TGCAGTGTCCCGGGACAGGCCTCTGGGGCCAACGTCCTGACTTTC.

In this sample, this clonotype turned up many times. Here the CDR3 DNA reads TGTGCCAGCAGTAAAGCGGGACAGGGACGTCAATATACGCAGTATTTT. Encoded protein: CASSKAGQGRQYTQYF. The chain recombines TRBV27 with TRBJ2-3; 9 nucleotides align to TRBD1. The germline CDR1 and CDR2 sequences are MNHEY and SMNVEV (reference sequence). The junction had 13 bases not matched to a gene; V was cut back by 5 bases and J by 7 bases. The CDR3 is 16 amino acids.

In this sample, this clonotype turned up a few times. V usage is TRBV18 and J usage is TRBJ1-6; D uncertain. Germline assignment: CDR1 KGHSH and CDR2 LQKENI. This CDR3 region has 14 residues. The ends were cut back, 6 bases at V and 5 bases at J, with 11 bases in the middle. CDR3: CASSPTRDNSPLHF. The CDR3 region has the DNA TGTGCCAGCTCCCCTACAAGGGATAATTCACCCCTCCACTTT.

This clonotype has more than one count but fewer than ten. This chain uses TRBV6-1 with TRBJ2-1; D is perhaps TRBD1 or TRBD2 (5 bases each). The V gene lost 3 bases and the J gene lost 6 bases, with 15 bases spanning the gap. CDR1 MNHNS and CDR2 SASEGT come from the germline V gene. This CDR3 comprises 15 residues. This chain's CDR3 is CASSEGTGPTNEQFF. Here the CDR3 DNA reads TGTGCCAGCAGTGAGGGTACGGGGCCCACCAATGAGCAGTTCTTC.

V and J are TRBV5-1 and TRBJ2-5; D may be TRBD1 (6 bases). This CDR3 is built from 16 residues. V was pared by 5 bases and J by 2 bases, with 19 bases between. Germline V CDR1 and CDR2: SGHRS, YFSETQ. CDR3 DNA sequence: TGCGCCAGCAGATCGTTGAGGCTAGGACAGCAAGAGACCCAGTACTTC. Translation: CASRSLRLGQQETQYF.

This clonotype was observed a few times. The J gene is TRBJ2-7, the V gene TRBV5-1; 7 bases are a match to TRBD1. Unmatched junction bases numbered 6, after V lost 4 bases and J lost 2 bases. Germline V CDR1 and CDR2: SGHRS, YFSETQ. This CDR3 spans 14 amino acids. The CDR3: CASSTKTGPYEQYF. The CDR3 DNA is TGCGCCAGCAGCACCAAGACAGGGCCCTACGAGCAGTACTTC.

This clonotype turned up a few times. The chain links TRBV5-1 to TRBJ2-1; 7 bases map to TRBD2. Germline V gene lookup returns CDR1 SGHRS and CDR2 YFSETQ. This CDR3 is 14 amino acids long. With 9 bases clipped from V and 6 bases from J, the junction kept 12 bases outside the gene matches. CDR3 DNA sequence: TGCGCCACCCAGAAGACTAGCTCCGTCAATGAGCAGTTCTTC. This gives the protein CATQKTSSVNEQFF.

This clonotype was seen many times. The gene calls are TRBV20-1 and TRBJ2-5; 7 bases line up with TRBD1. The trim removed 3 bases at V and 2 bases at J, leaving 3 bases unmatched. Germline CDR1 is DFQATT and CDR2 is SNEGSKA (reference sequence). The CDR3 spans 13 residues. The CDR3 here is CSASWTGQETQYF. CDR3 nucleotide sequence: TGCAGTGCTAGCTGGACAGGACAAGAGACCCAGTACTTC.